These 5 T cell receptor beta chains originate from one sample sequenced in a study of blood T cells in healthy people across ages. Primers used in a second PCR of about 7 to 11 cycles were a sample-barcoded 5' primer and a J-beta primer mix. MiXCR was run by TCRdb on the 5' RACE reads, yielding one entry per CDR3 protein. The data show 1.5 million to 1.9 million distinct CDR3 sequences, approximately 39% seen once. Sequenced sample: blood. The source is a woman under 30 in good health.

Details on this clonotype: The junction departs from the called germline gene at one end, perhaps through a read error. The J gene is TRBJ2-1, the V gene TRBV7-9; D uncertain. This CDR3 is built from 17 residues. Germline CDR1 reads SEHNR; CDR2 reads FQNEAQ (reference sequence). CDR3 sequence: CASSPRPLGSSCNEQFF. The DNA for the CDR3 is TGTGCCAGCAGCCCCCGACCCCTAGGAAGCTCCTGCAATGAGCAGTTCTTC.

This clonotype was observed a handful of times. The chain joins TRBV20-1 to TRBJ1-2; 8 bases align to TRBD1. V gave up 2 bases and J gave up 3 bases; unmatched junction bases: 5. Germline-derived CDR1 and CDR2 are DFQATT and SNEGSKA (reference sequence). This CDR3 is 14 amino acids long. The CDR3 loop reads CSARIGQGHYGYTF. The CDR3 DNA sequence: TGCAGTGCTAGAATTGGACAGGGACACTATGGCTACACCTTC.

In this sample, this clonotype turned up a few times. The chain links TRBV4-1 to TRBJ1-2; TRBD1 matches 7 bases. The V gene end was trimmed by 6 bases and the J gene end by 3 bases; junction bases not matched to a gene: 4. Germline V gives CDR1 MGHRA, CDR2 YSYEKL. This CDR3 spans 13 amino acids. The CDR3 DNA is TGCGCCAGCAGTGGCAGGGGGGACTATGGCTACACCTTC. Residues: CASSGRGDYGYTF.

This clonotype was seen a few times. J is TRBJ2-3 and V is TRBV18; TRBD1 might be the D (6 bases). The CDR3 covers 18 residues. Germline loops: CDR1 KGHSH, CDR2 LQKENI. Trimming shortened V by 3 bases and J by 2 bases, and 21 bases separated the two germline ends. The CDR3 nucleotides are TGTGCCAGCTCACCTCGGCCCAGGGGACCTTATAACACAGATACGCAGTATTTT. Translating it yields CASSPRPRGPYNTDTQYF.

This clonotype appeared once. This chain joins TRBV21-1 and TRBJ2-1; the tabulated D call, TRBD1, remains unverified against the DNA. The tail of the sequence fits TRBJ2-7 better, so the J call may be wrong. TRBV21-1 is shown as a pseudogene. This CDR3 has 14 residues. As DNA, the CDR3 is TGTGCCAGCAGCAAACGGACACCAGAGTACGAGCAGTACTTC. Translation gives CASSKRTPEYEQYF.